This T cell receptor (beta chain) comes out of a study of T-cell reconstitution after alpha-beta-depleted transplantation in children. Study findings and constraints: Alpha-beta T cells present about two months after transplant were reported to originate from several hundred expanded graft clones.

Points on this clonotype: Its antigen is unknown. Being one base from a much bigger clone, this may be a read error. Lacking the conserved final phenylalanine or tryptophan, this CDR3 likely reflects a read error.

Trimming took 6 bases from V and 7 from J, leaving 19 bases between them. The CDR3 contains 14 residues. From germline, CDR1 is SNHLY and CDR2 FYNNEI. Unique molecular identifiers were incorporated during preparation of the TCRbeta library. TCRdb fed the PCR reads into MiXCR, producing one record per CDR3 protein. The repertoire holds 130,000 to 150,000 distinct CDR3 sequences, with around 9% as singletons. The material sequenced was PBMCs, mostly from graft donor cells, taken 180 days after TCRalphabeta/CD19-depleted stem cell transplant. The sequence was obtained from a female patient aged 2-15 years who had a stem cell transplant for congenital amegakaryocytic thrombocytopenia, so the T cells may come from the graft donor. The rearrangement uses TRBV2 and TRBJ2-7; D unresolved. The CDR3, as DNA: TGTGCCAGCAGAGACCCCGGCACAATGTTGGAGCAGTACTTG. Residues: CASRDPGTMLEQYL.